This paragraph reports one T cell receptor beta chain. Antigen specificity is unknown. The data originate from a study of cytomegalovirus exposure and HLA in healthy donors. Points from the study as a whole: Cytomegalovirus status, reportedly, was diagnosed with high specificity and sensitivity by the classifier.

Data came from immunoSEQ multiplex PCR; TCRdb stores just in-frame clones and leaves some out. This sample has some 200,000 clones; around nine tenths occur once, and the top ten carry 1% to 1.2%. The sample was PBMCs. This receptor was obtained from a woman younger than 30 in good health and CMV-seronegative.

The CDR3 nucleotides are TGTGCCTGGAGTGCGCAGGATAATTCACCCCTCCACTTT. It encodes CAWSAQDNSPLHF. The genes are TRBV30 and TRBJ1-6; D gene unclear. This CDR3 region has 13 residues. V was cut by 1 base and J by 5 bases, with 6 bases left in between. The V gene's germline CDR1 is GTSNPN and CDR2 SVGIG (reference sequence).